This T cell receptor (beta chain) was obtained from a study of blood T cell repertoires in COVID-19. Patients of the Seattle cohort, enrolled during active infection, were followed longitudinally. Profiled with immunoSEQ multiplex PCR; TCRdb holds only in-frame clones, not every one. Of about 200,000 clones listed, around 83% are singletons. The V gene end was trimmed by 7 bases and the J gene end by 6 bases; junction bases not matched to a gene: 8. This CDR3 region has 13 residues. Germline CDR1 is SQVTM and CDR2 is ANQGSEA. Material for sequencing was peripheral blood. The chain carries TRBV29-1 and TRBJ2-1; 8 bases are shared with TRBD2. This TCR came from a woman older than 75 with COVID-19, enrolled during active disease. CDR3 bases: TGCAGCGCTGGACTAGCAGGTCTCAATGAGCAGTTCTTC. As protein: CSAGLAGLNEQFF.